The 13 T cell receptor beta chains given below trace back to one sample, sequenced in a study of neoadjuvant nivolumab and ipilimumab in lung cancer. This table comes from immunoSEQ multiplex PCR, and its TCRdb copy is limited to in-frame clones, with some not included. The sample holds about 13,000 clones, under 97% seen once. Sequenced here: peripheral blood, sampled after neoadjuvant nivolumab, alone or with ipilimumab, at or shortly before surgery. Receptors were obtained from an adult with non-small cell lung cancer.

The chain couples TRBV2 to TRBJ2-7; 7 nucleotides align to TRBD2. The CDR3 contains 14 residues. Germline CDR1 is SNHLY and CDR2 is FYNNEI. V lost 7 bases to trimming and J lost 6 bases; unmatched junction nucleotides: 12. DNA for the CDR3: TGTGCCAGCAAGAGCGGGACCCCATCCCTCGAGCAGTACTTC. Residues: CASKSGTPSLEQYF.

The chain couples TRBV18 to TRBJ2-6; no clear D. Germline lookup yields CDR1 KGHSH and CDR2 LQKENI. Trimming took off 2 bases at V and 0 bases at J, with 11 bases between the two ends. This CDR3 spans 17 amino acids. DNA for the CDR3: TGTGCCAGCTCACCAATTCGCCACTCCTCTGGGGCCAACGTCCTGACTTTC. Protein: CASSPIRHSSGANVLTF.

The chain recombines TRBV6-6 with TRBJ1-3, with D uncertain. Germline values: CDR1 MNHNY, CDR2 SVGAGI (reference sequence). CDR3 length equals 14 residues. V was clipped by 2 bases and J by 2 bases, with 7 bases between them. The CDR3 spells CASSYDGTGNTIYF. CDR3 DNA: TGTGCCAGCAGTTACGACGGGACTGGAAACACCATATATTTT.

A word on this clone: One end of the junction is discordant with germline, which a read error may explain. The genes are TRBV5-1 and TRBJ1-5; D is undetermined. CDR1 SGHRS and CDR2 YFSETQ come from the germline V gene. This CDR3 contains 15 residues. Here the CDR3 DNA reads TGCGCCAGCAGCTTCTCAGGAGACGGCAATCAGCCTCAGCATTTT. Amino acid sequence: CASSFSGDGNQPQHF.

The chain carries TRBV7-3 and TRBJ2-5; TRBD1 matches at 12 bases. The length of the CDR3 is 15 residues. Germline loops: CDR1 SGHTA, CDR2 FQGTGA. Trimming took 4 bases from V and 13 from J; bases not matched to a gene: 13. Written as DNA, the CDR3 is TGTGCCAGCAGCTCCCCGGGACAGGGGGCGCGGGTTGGGTACTTC. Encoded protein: CASSSPGQGARVGYF.

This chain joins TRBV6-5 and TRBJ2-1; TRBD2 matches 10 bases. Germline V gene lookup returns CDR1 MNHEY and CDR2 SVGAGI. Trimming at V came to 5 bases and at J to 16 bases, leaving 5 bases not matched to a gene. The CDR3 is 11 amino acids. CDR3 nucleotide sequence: TGTGCCAGCAGTACCGGACTAGCGGACTTCTTC. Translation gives CASSTGLADFF.

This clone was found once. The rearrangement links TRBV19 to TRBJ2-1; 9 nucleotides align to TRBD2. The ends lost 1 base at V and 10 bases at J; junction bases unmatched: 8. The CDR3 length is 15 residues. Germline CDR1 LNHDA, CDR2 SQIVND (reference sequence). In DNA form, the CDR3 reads TGTGCCAGTAGTATAGGTAGCGGGAGATCCTACGAGCAGTTCTTC. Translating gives CASSIGSGRSYEQFF.

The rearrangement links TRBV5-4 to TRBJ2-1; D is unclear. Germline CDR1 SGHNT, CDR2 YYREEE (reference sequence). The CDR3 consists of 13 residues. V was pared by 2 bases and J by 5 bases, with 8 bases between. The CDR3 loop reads CASSFDANNEQFF. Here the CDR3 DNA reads TGTGCCAGCAGCTTCGACGCTAACAATGAGCAGTTCTTC.

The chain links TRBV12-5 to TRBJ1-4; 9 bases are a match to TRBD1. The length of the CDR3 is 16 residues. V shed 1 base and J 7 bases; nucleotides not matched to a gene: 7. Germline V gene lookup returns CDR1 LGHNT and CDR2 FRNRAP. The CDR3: CASGLAPTGGVEKLFF. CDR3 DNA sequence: TGTGCTAGTGGTTTGGCTCCGACAGGGGGTGTTGAAAAACTGTTTTTT.

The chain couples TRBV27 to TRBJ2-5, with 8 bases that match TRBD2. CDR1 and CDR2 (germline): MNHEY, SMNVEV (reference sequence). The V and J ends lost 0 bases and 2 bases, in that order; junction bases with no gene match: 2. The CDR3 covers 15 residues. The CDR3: CASSLSPSGQETQYF. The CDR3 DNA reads TGTGCCAGCAGTTTATCCCCTAGCGGGCAAGAGACCCAGTACTTC.

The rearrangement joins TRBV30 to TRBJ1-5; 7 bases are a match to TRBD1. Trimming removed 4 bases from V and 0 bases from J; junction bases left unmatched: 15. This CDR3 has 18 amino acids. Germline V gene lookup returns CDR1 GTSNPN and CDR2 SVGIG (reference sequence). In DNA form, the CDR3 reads TGTGCCTGGACCCAAAAACAGGGGTCCTCGGATAGCAATCAGCCCCAGCATTTT. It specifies CAWTQKQGSSDSNQPQHF.

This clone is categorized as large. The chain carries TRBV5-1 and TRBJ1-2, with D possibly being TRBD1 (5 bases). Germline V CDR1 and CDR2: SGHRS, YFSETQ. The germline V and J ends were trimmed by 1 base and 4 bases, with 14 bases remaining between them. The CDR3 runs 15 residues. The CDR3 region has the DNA TGCGCCAGCAGCTTGCAAGGGGTCCGGGCCTATGGCTACACCTTC. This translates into CASSLQGVRAYGYTF.

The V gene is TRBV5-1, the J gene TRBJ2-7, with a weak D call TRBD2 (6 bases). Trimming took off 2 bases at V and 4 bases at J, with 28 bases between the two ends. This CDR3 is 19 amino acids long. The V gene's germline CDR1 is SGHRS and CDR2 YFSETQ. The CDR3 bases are TGCGCCAGCAGCTTTGTCTCGCGGGATTCACCCCCGATCAAATACGAGCAGTACTTC. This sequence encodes CASSFVSRDSPPIKYEQYF.